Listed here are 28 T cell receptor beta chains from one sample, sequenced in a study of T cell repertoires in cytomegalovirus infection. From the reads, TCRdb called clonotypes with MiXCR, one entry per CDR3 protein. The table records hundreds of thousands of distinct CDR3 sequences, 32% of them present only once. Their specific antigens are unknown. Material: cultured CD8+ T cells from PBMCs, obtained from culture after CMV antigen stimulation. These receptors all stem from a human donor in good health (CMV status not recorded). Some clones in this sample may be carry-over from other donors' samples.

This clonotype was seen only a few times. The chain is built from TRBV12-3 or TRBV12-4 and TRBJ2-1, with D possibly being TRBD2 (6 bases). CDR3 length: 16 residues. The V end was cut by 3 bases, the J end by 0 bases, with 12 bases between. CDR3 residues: CASSFGRGSSYNEQFF. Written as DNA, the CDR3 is TGTGCCAGCAGTTTTGGGCGGGGAAGCTCCTACAATGAGCAGTTCTTC.

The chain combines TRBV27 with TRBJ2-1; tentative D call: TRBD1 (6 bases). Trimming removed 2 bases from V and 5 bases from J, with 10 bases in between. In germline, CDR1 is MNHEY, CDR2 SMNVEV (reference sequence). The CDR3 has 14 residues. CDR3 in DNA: TGTGCCAGCAGTTTAGGGGGCCTACACAATGAGCAGTTCTTC. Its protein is CASSLGGLHNEQFF.

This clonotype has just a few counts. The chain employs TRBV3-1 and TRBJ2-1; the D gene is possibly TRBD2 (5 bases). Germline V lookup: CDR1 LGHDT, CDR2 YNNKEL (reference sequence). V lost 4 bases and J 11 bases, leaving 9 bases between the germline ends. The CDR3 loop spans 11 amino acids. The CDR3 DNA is TGTGCCAGCAGCCTACTAGAGAAGCAGTTCTTC. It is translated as CASSLLEKQFF.

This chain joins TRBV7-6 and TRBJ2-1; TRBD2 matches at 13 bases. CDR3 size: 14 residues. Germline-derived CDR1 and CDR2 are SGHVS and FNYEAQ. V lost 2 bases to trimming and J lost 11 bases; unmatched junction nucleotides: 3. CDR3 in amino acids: CASSLSGLAGKQFF. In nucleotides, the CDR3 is TGTGCCAGCAGCTTATCGGGACTAGCGGGGAAGCAGTTCTTC.

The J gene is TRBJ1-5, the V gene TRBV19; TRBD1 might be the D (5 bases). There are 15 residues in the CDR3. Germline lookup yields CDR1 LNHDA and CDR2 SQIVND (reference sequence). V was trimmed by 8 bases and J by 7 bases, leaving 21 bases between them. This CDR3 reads CASAHTRRGSQPQHF. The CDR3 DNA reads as TGTGCCAGTGCCCATACACGGAGGGGTTCCCAGCCCCAGCATTTT.

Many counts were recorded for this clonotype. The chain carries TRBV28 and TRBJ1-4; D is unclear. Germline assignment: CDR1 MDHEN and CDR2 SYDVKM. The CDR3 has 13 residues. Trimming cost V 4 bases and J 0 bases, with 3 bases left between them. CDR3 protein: CASSSATNEKLFF. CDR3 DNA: TGTGCCAGCAGTTCTGCAACTAATGAAAAACTGTTTTTT.

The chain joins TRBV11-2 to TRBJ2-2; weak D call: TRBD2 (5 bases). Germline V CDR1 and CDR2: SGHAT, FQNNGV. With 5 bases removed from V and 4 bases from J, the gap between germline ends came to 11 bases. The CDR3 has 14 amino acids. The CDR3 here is CASSRFRGTGELFF. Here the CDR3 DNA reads TGTGCCAGCAGCCGCTTTCGGGGCACCGGGGAGCTGTTTTTT.

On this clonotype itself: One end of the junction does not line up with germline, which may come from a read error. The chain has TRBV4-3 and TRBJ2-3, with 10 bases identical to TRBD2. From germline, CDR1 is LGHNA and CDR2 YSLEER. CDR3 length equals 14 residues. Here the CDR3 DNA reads TGCGCCAACAGCCAGCGGGGGGGCCCAGATACGCAGTATTTT. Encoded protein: CANSQRGGPDTQYF.

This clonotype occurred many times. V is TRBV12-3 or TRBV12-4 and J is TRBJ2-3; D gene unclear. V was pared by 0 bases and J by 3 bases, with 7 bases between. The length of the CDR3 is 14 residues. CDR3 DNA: TGTGCCAGCAGTTTAGCAGCTACGACAGATACGCAGTATTTT. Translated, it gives CASSLAATTDTQYF.

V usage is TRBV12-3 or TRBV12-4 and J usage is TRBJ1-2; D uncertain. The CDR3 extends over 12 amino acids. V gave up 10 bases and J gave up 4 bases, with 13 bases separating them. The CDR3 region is CANTSAGYGYTF. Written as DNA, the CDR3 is TGTGCCAACACCTCCGCAGGCTATGGCTACACCTTC.

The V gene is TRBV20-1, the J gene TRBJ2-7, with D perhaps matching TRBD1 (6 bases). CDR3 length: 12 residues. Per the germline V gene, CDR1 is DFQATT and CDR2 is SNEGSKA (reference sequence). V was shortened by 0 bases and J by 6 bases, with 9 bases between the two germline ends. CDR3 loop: CSAREGRGEQYV. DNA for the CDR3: TGCAGTGCTAGAGAAGGCAGGGGCGAGCAGTACGTC.

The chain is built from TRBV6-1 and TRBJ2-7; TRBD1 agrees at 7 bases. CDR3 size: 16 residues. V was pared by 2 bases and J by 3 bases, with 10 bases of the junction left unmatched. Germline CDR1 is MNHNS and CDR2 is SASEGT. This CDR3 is CASSESDWPGGYEQYF. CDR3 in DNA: TGTGCCAGCAGTGAATCTGACTGGCCAGGGGGCTACGAGCAGTACTTC.

CDR3: CASSPSWTDTQYF. The CDR3 DNA follows: TGTGCCAGCAGCCCTAGTTGGACAGATACGCAGTATTTT. V is TRBV7-6 and J is TRBJ2-3, with D unresolved. CDR1 is SGHVS, CDR2 FNYEAQ, per germline. Trimming shortened V by 5 bases and J by 3 bases, and 9 bases separated the two germline ends. CDR3 length: 13 residues.

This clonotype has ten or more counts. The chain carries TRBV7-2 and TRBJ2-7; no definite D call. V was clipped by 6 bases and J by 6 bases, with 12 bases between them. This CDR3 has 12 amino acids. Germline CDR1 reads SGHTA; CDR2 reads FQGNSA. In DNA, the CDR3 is TGTGCCAGCAGTTTTCCGGGCGGCGAGCAGTACTTC. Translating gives CASSFPGGEQYF.

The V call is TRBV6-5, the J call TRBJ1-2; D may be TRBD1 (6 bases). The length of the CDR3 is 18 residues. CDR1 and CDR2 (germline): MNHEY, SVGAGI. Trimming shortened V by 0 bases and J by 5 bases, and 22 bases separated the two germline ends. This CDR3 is CASSYSGAEKSAIYGYTF. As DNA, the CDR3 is TGTGCCAGCAGTTACTCGGGGGCCGAAAAGTCCGCTATTTATGGCTACACCTTC.

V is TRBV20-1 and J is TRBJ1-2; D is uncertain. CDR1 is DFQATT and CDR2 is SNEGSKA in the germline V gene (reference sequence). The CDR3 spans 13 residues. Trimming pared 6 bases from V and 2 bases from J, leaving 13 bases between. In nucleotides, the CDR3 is TGCAGTGCATCTAAGCCAGGAAACTATGGCTACACCTTC. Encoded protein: CSASKPGNYGYTF.

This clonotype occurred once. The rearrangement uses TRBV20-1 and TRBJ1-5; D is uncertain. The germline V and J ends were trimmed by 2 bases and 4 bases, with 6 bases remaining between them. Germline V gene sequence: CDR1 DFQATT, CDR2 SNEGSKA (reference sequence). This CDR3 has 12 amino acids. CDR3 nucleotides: TGCAGTGCTAGACGGGATAATCAGCCCCAGCATTTT. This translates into CSARRDNQPQHF.

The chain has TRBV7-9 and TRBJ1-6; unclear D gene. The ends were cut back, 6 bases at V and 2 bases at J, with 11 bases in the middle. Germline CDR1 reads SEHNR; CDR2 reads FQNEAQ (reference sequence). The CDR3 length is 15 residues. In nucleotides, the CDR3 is TGTGCCAGCAGGGCCTCGGATACCTATAATTCACCCCTCCACTTT. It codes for CASRASDTYNSPLHF.

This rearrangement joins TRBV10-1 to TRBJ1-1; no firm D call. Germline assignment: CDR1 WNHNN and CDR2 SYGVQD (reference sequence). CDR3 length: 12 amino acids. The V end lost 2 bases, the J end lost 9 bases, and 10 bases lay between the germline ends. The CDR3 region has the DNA TGCGCCAGCAGTGAGCTGGGTAAAAAAGCTTTCTTT. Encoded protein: CASSELGKKAFF.

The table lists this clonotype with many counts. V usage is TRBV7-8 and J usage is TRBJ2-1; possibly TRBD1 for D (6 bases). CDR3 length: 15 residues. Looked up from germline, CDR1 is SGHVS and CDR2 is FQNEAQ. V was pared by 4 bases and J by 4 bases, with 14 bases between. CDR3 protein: CASSSQGFSYNEQFF. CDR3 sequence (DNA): TGTGCCAGCAGCTCACAGGGCTTTTCTTACAATGAGCAGTTCTTC.

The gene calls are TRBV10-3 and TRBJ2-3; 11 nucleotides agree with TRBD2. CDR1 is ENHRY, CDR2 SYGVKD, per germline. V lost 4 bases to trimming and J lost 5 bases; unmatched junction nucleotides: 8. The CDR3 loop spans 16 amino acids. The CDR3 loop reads CAISVGLAGGIDTQYF. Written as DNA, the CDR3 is TGTGCCATCAGTGTGGGGCTAGCGGGGGGAATAGATACGCAGTATTTT.

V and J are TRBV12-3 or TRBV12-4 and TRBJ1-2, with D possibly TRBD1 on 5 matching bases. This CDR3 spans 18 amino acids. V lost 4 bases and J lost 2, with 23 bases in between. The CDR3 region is CASSSAPGELNLNYGYTF. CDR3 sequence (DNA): TGTGCCAGCAGTTCCGCCCCGGGGGAACTTAACCTAAACTATGGCTACACCTTC.

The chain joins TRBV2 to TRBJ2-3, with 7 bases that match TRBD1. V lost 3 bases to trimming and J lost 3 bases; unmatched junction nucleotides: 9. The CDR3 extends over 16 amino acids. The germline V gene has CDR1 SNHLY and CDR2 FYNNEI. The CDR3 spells CASSDPGQSITDTQYF. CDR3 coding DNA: TGTGCCAGCAGTGACCCGGGACAGAGCATAACAGATACGCAGTATTTT.

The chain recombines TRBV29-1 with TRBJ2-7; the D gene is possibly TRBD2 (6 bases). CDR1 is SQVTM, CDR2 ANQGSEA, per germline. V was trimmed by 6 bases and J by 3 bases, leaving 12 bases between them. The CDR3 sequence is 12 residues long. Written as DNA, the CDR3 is TGCAGCGTGGAGGGAAGGCTCTACGAGCAGTACTTC. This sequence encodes CSVEGRLYEQYF.

The CDR3 region has the DNA TGTGCCAGCAGTTACGCCCCTAAAGAGCAGTACTTC. Residues: CASSYAPKEQYF. The chain employs TRBV6-6 and TRBJ2-7; the D is unclear. The CDR3 totals 12 residues. The V gene lost 2 bases and the J gene lost 7 bases, with 9 bases spanning the gap. Germline values: CDR1 MNHNY, CDR2 SVGAGI (reference sequence).

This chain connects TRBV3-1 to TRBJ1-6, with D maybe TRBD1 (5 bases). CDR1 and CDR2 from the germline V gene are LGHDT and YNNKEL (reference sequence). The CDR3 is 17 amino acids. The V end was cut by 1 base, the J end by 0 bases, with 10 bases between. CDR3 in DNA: TGTGCCAGCAGCCAAGGATTAGACAGCTCCTATAATTCACCCCTCCACTTT. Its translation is CASSQGLDSSYNSPLHF.

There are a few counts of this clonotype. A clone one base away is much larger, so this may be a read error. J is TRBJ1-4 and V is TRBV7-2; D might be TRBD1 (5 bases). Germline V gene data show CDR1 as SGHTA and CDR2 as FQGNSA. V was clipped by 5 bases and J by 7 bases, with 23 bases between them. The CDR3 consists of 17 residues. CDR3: CASSPRANKGLGEKLFF. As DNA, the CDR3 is TGTGCCAGCAGCCCCCGGGCAAACAAGGGGCTCGGTGAAAAACTGTTTTTT.

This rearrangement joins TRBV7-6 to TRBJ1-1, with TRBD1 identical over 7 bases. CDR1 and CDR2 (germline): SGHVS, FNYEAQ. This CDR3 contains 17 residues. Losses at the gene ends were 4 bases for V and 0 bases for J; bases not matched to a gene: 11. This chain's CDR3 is CASSSRTGHLMNTEAFF. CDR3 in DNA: TGTGCCAGCAGCTCTCGGACAGGCCACCTTATGAACACTGAAGCTTTCTTT.